The clone carrying this T cell receptor (beta chain) has a handful of counts. Its antigen is unknown. Losses at the gene ends were 1 base for V and 5 bases for J; bases not matched to a gene: 5. CDR1 is SGHTA and CDR2 is FQGTGA in the germline V gene. The CDR3 loop spans 17 amino acids. TCRdb re-called the 5' RACE reads with MiXCR, one entry per CDR3 protein. Here the sample spans a few hundred thousand distinct CDR3 sequences, roughly 13% being singletons. This sample was taken from a study of identical twins. Study-wide results and caveats: The more abundant beta clonotypes in cord blood had fewer insertions, and memory repertoires did not show this. Out-of-frame alpha sequences common to twins exhibited a surplus of low generation probability.

These data were also reused for a study on yellow fever vaccine responses in identical twins. As that study records: On the reported evidence, twins' vaccine T cell responses seemed partly convergent and partly personalized.

Sequences were obtained from memory (CD45RO+) T cells sorted from blood. The clonotype originates from a woman younger than 35 in good health. The chain carries TRBV7-3 and TRBJ2-3; 14 positions agree with TRBD2. This CDR3 reads CASSLKGTSGGVDTQYF. CDR3 nucleotides: TGTGCCAGCAGCTTAAAGGGGACTAGCGGGGGTGTAGATACGCAGTATTTT.